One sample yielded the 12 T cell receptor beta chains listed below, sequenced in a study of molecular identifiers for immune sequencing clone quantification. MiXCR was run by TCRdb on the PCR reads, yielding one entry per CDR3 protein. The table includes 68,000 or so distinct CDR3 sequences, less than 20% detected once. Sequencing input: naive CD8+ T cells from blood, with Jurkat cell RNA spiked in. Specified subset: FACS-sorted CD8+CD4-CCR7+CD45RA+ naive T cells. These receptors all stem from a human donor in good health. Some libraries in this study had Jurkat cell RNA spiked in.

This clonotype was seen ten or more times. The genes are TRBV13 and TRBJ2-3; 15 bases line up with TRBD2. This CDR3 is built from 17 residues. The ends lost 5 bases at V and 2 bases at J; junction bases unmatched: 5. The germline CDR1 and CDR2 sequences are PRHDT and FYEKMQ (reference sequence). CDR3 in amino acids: CASSPGLAGGATDTQYF. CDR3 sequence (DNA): TGTGCCAGCAGCCCCGGACTAGCGGGAGGGGCCACAGATACGCAGTATTTT.

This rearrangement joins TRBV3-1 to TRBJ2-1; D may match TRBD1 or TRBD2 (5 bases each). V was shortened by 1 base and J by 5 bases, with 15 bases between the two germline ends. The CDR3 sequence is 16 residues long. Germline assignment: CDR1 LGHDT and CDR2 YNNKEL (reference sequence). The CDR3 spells CASSQGGEGLNNEQFF. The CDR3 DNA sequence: TGTGCCAGCAGCCAAGGAGGGGAAGGACTGAACAATGAGCAGTTCTTC.

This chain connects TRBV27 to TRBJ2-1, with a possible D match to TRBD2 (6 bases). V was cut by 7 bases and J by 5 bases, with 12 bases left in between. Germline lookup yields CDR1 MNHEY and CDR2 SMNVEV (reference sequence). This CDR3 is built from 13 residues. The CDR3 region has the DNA TGTGCCAGCATCCGCGGGACCCACAATGAGCAGTTCTTC. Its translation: CASIRGTHNEQFF.

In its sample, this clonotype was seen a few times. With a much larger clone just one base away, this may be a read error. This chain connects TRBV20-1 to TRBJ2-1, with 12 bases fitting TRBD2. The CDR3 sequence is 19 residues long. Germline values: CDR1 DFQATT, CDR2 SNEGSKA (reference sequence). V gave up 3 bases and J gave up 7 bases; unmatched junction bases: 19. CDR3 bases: TGCAGTGCTAGGTCGGTCTCCCTTTTGACTAGCGGGAGTGTAAATGAGCAGTTCTTC. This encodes CSARSVSLLTSGSVNEQFF.

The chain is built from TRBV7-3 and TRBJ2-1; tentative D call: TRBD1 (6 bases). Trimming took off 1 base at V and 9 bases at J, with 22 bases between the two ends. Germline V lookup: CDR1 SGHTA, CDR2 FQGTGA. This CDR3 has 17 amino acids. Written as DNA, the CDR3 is TGTGCCAGCAGCTTAAACTCTTTAAGAGGACAGACCGTTGAGCAGTTCTTC. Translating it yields CASSLNSLRGQTVEQFF. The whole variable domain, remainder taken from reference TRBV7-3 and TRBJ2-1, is GAGVSQTPSNKVTEKGKYVELRCDPISGHTALYWYRQSLGQGPEFLIYFQGTGAADDSGLPNDRFFAVRPEGSVSTLKIQRTERGDSAVYLCASSLNSLRGQTVEQFFGPGTRLTVL.

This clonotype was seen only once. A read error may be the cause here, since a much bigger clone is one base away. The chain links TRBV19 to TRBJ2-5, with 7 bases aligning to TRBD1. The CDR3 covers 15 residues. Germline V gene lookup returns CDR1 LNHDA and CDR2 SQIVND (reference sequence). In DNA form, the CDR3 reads TGTGCCAGTAGAAGCCTGACAGGGATGGGAGAGACCCAGCACTTC. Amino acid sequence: CASRSLTGMGETQHF.

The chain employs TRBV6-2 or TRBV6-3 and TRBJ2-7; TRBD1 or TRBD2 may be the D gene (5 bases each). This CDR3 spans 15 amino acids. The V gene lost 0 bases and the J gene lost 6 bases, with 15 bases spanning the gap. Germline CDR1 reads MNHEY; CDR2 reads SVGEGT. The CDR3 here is CASSYSGRSGPEQYF. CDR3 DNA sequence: TGTGCCAGCAGTTACTCCGGACGATCGGGGCCCGAGCAGTACTTC.

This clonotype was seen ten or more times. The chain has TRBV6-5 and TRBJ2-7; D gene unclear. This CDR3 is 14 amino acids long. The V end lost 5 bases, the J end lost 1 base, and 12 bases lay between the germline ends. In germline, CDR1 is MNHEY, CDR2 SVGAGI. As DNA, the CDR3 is TGTGCCAGCAGTCTAGTTGCGGAGTCCTACGAGCAGTACTTC. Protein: CASSLVAESYEQYF.

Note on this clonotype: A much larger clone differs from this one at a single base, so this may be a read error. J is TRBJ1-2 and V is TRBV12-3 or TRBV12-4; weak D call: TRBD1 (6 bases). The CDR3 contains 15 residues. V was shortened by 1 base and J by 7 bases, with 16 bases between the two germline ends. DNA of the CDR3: TGTGCCAGCAGTTTAGGAGGGGCGGGGGCCTGTGGCTACACCTTC. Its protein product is CASSLGGAGACGYTF.

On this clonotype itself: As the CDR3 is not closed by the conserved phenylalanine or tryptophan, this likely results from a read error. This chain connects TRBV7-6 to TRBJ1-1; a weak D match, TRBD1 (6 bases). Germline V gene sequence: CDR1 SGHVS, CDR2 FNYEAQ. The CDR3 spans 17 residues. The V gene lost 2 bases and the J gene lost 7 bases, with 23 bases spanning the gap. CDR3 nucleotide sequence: TGTGCCAGCAGCTTACGGGCAGGGGCCCTCATGGGGGGTGAAGCTTTCCTT. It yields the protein CASSLRAGALMGGEAFL.

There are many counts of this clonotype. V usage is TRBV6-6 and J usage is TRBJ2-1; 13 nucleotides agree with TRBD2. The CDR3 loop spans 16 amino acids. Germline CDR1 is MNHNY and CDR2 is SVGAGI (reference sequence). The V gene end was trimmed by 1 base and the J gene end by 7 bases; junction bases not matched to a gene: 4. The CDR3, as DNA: TGTGCCAGCAGTTACTTCAGGACTAGCGGGAGTAATGAGCAGTTCTTC. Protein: CASSYFRTSGSNEQFF.

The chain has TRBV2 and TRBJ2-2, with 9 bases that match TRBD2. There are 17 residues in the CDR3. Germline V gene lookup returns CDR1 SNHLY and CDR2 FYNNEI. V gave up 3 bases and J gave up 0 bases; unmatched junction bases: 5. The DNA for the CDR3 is TGTGCCAGCAGTGACGAGACTAGCGGCCCGAACACCGGGGAGCTGTTTTTT. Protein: CASSDETSGPNTGELFF.